This T cell receptor (beta chain) was sequenced for a study of blood T cells in healthy people across ages. The V end was cut by 0 bases, the J end by 8 bases, with 12 bases between. This CDR3 is built from 14 residues. Germline values: CDR1 SGHRS, CDR2 YFSETQ. This clonotype showed up just once. Primed by a sample-barcoded 5' primer and a J-beta primer mix, a second PCR proceeded for 7 to 11 cycles. TCRdb itself ran the 5' RACE reads through MiXCR, one entry per CDR3 protein. The sample has hundreds of thousands of distinct CDR3 sequences; roughly two fifths are singletons. V is TRBV5-1 and J is TRBJ2-1; D is possibly TRBD1 (5 bases). The TCR comes from a man older than 75 in good health. Specimen: blood. The CDR3 DNA is TGCGCCAGCAGCTTGGCCCCTATACAGGATGAGCAGTTCTTC. It translates to CASSLAPIQDEQFF.